What follows are 5 T cell receptor beta chains derived from one specimen sequenced in a study of beta chain features in type 1 diabetes. Study-level points and caveats: Type 1 diabetes patients had moderately but significantly shorter TCRB CDR3s in all four CD4+ subsets.

Expressed TCRB transcripts were sequenced because the isolated RNA had all been reverse transcribed beforehand. Clones were sequenced by immunoSEQ multiplex PCR, and TCRdb holds only the in-frame ones, with some missing. Here the sample spans 95,000 to 150,000 clones, roughly 15% being singletons. Antigens of these TCRs are unknown. The sequenced sample consisted of central memory CD4+ T cells from blood. All receptors derive from a man between 25 and 39 years old with type 1 diabetes.

The chain is built from TRBV5-1 and TRBJ2-3; 14 nucleotides agree with TRBD2. CDR1 is SGHRS and CDR2 is YFSETQ in the germline V gene. Losses at the gene ends were 2 bases for V and 11 bases for J; bases not matched to a gene: 16. CDR3 length equals 18 residues. The CDR3 here is CASSLLPGLAGAPLGQYF. The CDR3, as DNA: TGCGCCAGCAGCTTACTTCCGGGACTAGCGGGGGCTCCCCTAGGGCAGTATTTT.

This clone was seen a handful of times. The genes are TRBV20-1 and TRBJ1-2; D is unclear. Germline V CDR1 and CDR2: DFQATT, SNEGSKA (reference sequence). The CDR3 is made up of 11 amino acids. Trimming stripped 0 bases from V and 5 bases from J, with 4 bases between. CDR3 sequence: CSARDTYGYTF. The CDR3 DNA is TGCAGTGCTAGAGACACGTATGGCTACACCTTC.

The chain is built from TRBV30 and TRBJ1-4; 9 positions agree with TRBD1. Germline V gene sequence: CDR1 GTSNPN, CDR2 SVGIG (reference sequence). The CDR3 contains 12 residues. The V gene end was trimmed by 8 bases and the J gene end by 6 bases; junction bases not matched to a gene: 4. The CDR3 loop reads CALDRGDEKLFF. Here the CDR3 DNA reads TGTGCCCTGGACAGGGGTGATGAAAAACTGTTTTTT.

The chain has TRBV2 and TRBJ1-2, with no clear D. V dropped 6 bases and J dropped 5 bases, with 7 bases sitting between them. The germline V gene has CDR1 SNHLY and CDR2 FYNNEI. The CDR3 sequence is 11 residues long. CDR3 region: CASRERYGYTF. The CDR3 DNA reads as TGTGCCAGCAGGGAAAGATATGGCTACACCTTC. The full variable domain, rest sourced from reference TRBV2 and TRBJ1-2, is EPEVTQTPSHQVTQMGQEVILRCVPISNHLYFYWYRQILGQKVEFLVSFYNNEISEKSEIFDDQFSVERPDGSNFTLKIRSTKLEDSAMYFCASRERYGYTFGSGTRLTVV.

V and J are TRBV10-3 and TRBJ2-7, with D unclear. Germline V gene lookup returns CDR1 ENHRY and CDR2 SYGVKD. The CDR3 spans 15 residues. The V end was cut by 4 bases, the J end by 5 bases, with 18 bases between. Here the CDR3 DNA reads TGTGCCATCAGTGGAGACGGACCCACCGCGGACGAGCAGTACTTC. Translation: CAISGDGPTADEQYF.